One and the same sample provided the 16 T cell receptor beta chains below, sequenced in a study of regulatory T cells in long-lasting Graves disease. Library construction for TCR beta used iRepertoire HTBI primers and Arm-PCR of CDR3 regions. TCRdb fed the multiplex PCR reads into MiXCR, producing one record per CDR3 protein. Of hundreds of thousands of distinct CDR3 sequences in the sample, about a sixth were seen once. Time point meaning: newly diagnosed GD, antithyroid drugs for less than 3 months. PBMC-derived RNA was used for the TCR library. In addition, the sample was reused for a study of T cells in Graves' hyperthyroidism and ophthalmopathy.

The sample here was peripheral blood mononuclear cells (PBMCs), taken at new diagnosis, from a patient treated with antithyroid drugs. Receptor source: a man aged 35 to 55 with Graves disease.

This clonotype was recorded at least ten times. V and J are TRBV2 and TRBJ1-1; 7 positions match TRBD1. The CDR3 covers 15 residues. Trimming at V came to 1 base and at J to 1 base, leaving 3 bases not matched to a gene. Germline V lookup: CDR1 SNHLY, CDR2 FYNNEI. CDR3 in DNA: TGTGCCAGCAGTGAAGGACAGGGCGGGAACACTGAAGCTTTCTTT. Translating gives CASSEGQGGNTEAFF.

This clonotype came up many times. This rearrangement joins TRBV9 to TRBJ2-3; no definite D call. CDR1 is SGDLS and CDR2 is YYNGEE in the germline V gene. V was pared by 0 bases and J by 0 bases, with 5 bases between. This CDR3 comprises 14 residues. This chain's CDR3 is CASSVAPSTDTQYF. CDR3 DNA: TGTGCCAGCAGCGTAGCTCCGAGCACAGATACGCAGTATTTT.

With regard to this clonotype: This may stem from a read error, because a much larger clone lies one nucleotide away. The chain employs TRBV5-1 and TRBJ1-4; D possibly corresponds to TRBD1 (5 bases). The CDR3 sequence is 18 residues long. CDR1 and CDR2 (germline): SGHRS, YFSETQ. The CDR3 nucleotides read TGCGCCGGCAGCTTGGCCCGGGGTATAAGGGACGGGAATGAAAAACTGTTTTTT. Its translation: CAGSLARGIRDGNEKLFF.

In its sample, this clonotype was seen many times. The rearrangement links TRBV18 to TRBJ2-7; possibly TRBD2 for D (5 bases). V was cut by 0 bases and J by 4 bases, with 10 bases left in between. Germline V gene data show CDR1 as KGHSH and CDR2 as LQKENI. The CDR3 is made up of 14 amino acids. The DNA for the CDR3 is TGTGCCAGCTCACCACCGGCCACTAGATACGAGCAGTACTTC. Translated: CASSPPATRYEQYF.

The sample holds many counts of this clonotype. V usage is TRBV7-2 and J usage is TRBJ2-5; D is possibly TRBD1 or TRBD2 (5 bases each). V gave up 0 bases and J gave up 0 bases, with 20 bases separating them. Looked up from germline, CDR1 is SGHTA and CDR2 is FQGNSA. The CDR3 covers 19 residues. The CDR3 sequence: CASSLALVYTGLDQETQYF. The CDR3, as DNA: TGTGCCAGCAGCTTAGCTTTGGTGTACACGGGGCTGGACCAAGAGACCCAGTACTTC. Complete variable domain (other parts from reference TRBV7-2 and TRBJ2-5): GAGVSQSPSNKVTEKGKDVELRCDPISGHTALYWYRQSLGQGLEFLIYFQGNSAPDKSGLPSDRFSAERTGGSVSTLTIQRTQQEDSAVYLCASSLALVYTGLDQETQYFGPGTRLLVL.

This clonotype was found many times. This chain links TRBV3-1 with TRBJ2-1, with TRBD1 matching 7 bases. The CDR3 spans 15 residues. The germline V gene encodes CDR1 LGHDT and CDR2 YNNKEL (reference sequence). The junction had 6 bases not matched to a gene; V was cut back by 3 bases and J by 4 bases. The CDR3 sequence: CASSQKGARYNEQFF. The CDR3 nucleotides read TGTGCCAGCAGCCAGAAGGGGGCTAGGTACAATGAGCAGTTCTTC.

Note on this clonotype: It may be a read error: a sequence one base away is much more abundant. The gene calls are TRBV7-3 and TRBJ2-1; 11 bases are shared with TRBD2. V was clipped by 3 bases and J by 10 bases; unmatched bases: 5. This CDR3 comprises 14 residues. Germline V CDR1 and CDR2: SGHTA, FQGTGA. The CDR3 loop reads CASSLASGGSEQFF. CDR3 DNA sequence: TGTGCCAGCAGCTTGGCTAGCGGGGGGTCAGAGCAGTTCTTC.

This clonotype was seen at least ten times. DNA of the CDR3: TGCAGTGCCCACCGGGACCCTAATCAGCCCCAGCATTTT. Its translation: CSAHRDPNQPQHF. The rearrangement uses TRBV20-1 and TRBJ1-5; D possibly corresponds to TRBD1 (5 bases). Looked up from germline, CDR1 is DFQATT and CDR2 is SNEGSKA (reference sequence). This CDR3 has 13 amino acids. The germline V and J ends were trimmed by 6 bases and 4 bases, with 13 bases remaining between them.

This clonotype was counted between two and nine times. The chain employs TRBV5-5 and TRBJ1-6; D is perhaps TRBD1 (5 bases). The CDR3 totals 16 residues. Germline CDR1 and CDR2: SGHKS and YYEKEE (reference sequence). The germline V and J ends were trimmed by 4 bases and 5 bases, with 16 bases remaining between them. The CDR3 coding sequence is TGTGCCAGCAGCCAGGGACCGCCGATAAATAATTCACCCCTCCACTTT. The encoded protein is CASSQGPPINNSPLHF.

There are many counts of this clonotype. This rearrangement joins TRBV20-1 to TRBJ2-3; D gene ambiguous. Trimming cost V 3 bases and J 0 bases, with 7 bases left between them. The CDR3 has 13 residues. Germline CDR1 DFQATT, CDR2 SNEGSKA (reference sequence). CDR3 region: CSARTPSTDTQYF. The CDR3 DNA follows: TGCAGTGCTAGGACACCTAGCACAGATACGCAGTATTTT.

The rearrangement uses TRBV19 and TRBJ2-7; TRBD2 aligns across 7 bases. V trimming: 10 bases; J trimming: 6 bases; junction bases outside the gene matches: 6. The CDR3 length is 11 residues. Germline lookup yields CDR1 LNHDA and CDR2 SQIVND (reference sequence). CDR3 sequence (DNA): TGTGCCACCAGGAGGGAGGGCGAGCAGTACTTC. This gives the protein CATRREGEQYF.

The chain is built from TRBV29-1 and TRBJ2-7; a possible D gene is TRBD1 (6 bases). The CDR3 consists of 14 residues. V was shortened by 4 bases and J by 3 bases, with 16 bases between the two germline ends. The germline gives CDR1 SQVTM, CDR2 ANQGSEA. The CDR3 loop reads CSVVQGSTIYEQYF. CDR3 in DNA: TGCAGCGTTGTACAGGGAAGCACGATCTACGAGCAGTACTTC.

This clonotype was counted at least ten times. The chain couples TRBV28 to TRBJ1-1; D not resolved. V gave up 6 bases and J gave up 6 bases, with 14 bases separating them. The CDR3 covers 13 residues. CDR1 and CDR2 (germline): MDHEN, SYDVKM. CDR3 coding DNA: TGTGCCAGCAGCTCCATTCCCGGTTCTGAAGCTTTCTTT. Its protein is CASSSIPGSEAFF.

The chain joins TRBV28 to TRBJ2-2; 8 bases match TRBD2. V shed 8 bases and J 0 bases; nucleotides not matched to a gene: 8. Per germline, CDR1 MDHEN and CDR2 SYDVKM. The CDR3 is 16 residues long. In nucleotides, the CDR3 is TGTGCCAGCGTAAGCGGGGGCATACCGAACACCGGGGAGCTGTTTTTT. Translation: CASVSGGIPNTGELFF.

The CDR3 here is CASTLGGQGMGEQYF. The DNA for the CDR3 is TGTGCCAGCACCCTCGGGGGACAGGGAATGGGCGAGCAGTACTTC. V is TRBV12-3 or TRBV12-4 and J is TRBJ2-7, with 9 nucleotides matching TRBD1. This CDR3 is 15 amino acids long. The V segment lost 7 bases and the J segment 6 bases; nucleotides outside the gene matches: 13.

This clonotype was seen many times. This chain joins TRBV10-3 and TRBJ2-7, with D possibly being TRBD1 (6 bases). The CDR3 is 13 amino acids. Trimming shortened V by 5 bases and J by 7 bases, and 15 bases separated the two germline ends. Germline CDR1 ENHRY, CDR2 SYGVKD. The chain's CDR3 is CAISPTGSREQYF. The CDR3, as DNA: TGTGCCATCAGTCCTACAGGGTCCAGGGAGCAGTACTTC.